The subject of this entry is one T cell receptor (beta chain). This entry belongs to a study of blood T cell repertoires in COVID-19. Sequencing used immunoSEQ multiplex PCR; TCRdb keeps in-frame clones, though not all of them. This sample has some 160,000 clones; around four fifths occur once, and the top ten carry around 19%. Germline V gives CDR1 MDHEN, CDR2 SYDVKM. Trimming took 2 bases from V and 4 from J, leaving 15 bases between them. CDR3 length: 16 amino acids. The rearrangement links TRBV28 to TRBJ2-1; possibly TRBD2 for D (5 bases). The receptor's source is a woman in her seventies who had recovered from COVID-19. Sequencing was done on a sample of peripheral blood. The chain's CDR3 is CASSLGGSKPYNEQFF. Written as DNA, the CDR3 is TGTGCCAGCAGTTTAGGCGGGTCGAAGCCGTACAATGAGCAGTTCTTC.